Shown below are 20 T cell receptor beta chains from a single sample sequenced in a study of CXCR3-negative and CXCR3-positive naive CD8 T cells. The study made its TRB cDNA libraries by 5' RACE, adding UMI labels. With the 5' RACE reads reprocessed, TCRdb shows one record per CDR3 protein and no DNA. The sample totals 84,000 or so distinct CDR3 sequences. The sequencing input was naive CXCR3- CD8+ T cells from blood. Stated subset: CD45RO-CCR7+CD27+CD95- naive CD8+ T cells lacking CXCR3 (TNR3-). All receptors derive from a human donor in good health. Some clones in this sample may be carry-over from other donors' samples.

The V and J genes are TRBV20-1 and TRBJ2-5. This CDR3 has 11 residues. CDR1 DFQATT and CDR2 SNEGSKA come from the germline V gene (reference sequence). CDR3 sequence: CSARFGWAQYF.

CDR3 loop: CASSLVGQGTYGYTF. The V gene is TRBV5-6, the J gene TRBJ1-2; lacking DNA, the TRBD1 call made by TCRdb goes unchecked. Looked up from germline, CDR1 is SGHDT and CDR2 is YYEEEE. The CDR3 extends over 15 amino acids.

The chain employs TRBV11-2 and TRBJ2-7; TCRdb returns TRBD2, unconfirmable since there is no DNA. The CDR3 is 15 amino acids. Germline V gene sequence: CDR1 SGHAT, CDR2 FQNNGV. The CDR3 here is CASSLAGELPYEQYF. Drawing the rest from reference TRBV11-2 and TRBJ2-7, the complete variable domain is EAGVAQSPRYKIIEKRQSVAFWCNPISGHATLYWYQQILGQGPKLLIQFQNNGVVDDSQLPKDRFSAERLKGVDSTLKIQPAKLEDSAVYLCASSLAGELPYEQYFGPGTRLTVT.

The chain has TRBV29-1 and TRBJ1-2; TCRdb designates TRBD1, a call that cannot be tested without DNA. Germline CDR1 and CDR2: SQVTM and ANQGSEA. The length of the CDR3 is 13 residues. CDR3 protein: CSVLLVGGYGYTF.

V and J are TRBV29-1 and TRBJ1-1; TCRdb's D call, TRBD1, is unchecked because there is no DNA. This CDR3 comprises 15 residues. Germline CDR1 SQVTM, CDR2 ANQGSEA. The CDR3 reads CSVEDKTRPPLGAFF.

This CDR3 is CASSQDTGEPRGYTF. The V gene is TRBV4-1, the J gene TRBJ1-2; TCRdb reports TRBD1, a call that lacks DNA to check it against. CDR1 is MGHRA and CDR2 is YSYEKL in the germline V gene. This CDR3 has 15 residues.

The CDR3 loop reads CASSYQGDGWTDTQYF. The chain links TRBV6-5 to TRBJ2-3. Germline V gene sequence: CDR1 MNHEY, CDR2 SVGAGI. This CDR3 is built from 16 residues.

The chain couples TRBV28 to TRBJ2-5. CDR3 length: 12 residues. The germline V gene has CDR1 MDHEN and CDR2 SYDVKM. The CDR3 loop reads CASSLNQETQYF.

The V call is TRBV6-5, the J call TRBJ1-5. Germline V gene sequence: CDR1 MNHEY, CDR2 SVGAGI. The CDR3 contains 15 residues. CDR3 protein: CASSNSGLGNQPQHF.

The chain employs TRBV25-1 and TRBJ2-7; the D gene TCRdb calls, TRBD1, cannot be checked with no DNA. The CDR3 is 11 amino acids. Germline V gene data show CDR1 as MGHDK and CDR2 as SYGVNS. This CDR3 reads CASTYWGEQYF.

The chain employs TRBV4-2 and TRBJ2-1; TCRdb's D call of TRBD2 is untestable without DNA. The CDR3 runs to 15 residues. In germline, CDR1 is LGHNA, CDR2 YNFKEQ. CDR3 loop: CASSQVTSGANEQFF.

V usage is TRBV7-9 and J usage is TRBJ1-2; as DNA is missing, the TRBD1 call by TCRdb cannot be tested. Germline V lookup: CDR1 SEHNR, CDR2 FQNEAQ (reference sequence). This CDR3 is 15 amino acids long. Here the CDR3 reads CASSSLWDSQYGYTF.

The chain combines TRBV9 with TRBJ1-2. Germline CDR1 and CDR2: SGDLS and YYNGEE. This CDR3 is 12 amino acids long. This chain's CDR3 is CASMGLSFGYTF.

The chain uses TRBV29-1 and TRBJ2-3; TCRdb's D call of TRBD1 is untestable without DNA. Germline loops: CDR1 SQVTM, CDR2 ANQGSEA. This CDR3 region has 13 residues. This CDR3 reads CSAPTGAADTQYF.

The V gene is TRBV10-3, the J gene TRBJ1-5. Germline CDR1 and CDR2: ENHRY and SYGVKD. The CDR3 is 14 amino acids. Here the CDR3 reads CAISQSGSNQPQHF.

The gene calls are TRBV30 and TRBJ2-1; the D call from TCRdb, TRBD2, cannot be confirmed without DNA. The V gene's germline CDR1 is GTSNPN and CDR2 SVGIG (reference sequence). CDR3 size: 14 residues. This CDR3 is CAWNPSGGANEQFF.

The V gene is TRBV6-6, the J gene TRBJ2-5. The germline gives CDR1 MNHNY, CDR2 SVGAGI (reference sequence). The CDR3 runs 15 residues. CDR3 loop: CASSYSLGSQETQYF.

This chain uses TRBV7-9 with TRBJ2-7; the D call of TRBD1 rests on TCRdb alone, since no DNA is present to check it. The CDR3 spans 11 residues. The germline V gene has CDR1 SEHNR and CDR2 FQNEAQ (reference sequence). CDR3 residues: CASSPGGEQYF.

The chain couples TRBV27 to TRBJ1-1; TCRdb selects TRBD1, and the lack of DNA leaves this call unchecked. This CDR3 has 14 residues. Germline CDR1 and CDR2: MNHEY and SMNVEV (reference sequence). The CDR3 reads CASRPTGGNTEAFF.

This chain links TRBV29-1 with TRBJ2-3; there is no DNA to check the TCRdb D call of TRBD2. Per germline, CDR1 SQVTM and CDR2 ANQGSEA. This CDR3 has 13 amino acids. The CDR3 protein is CYCWDSSTDTQYF.